The 22 T cell receptor beta chains in this list originate from one sample, sequenced in a study of identical twins. Each CDR3 protein gets one entry after TCRdb re-called the 5' RACE reads with MiXCR. The table records 1.5 million to 2 million distinct CDR3 sequences, around 29% of them present only once. Input material: cord blood. Receptor source: a newborn girl in good health.

This clonotype was seen only a few times. Mismatch with germline at one junction end may stem from a read error. The genes are TRBV7-7 and TRBJ2-2; no definite D call. The CDR3 sequence is 13 residues long. Germline lookup yields CDR1 SSHAT and CDR2 FNYEAQ (reference sequence). The CDR3 sequence: CASSAGVTGELFF. The CDR3 nucleotides read TGTGCTAGCAGCGCAGGAGTCACCGGGGAGCTGTTTTTT. Using reference TRBV7-7 and TRBJ2-2 for the parts outside the CDR3, the full variable domain is GAGVSQSPRYKVTKRGQDVTLRCDPISSHATLYWYQQALGQGPEFLTYFNYEAQPDKSGLPSDRFSAERPEGSISTLTIQRTEQRDSAMYRCASSAGVTGELFFGEGSRLTVL.

Regarding this clonotype: At one end, the junction sequence differs from germline, possibly due to a read error. This chain links TRBV27 with TRBJ2-1; D unclear. This CDR3 has 13 amino acids. Germline CDR1 is MNHEY and CDR2 is SMNVEV (reference sequence). CDR3 nucleotide sequence: TGTGCCAGCAGTTACGGACGGACCAATAAGCAGTTCTTC. Translation gives CASSYGRTNKQFF.

The chain combines TRBV28 with TRBJ2-5; 8 positions match TRBD1. The end of the DNA is better explained by TRBJ2-7, so the J call may be wrong. Germline V lookup: CDR1 MDHEN, CDR2 SYDVKM. The CDR3 runs 14 residues. The CDR3, as DNA: TGTGCCAGCAGTTTACCAGGACAGGGCGACGAGCAGTACTTC. Amino acid sequence: CASSLPGQGDEQYF.

Note on this clonotype: Its ends do not fully match the called genes, so a read error is possible. The chain combines TRBV20-1 with TRBJ2-1; the match to TRBD2 covers 9 bases. The CDR3 is 17 amino acids. Germline V gives CDR1 DFQATT, CDR2 SNEGSKA (reference sequence). The CDR3 here is CSARDISAGGRYNAQFF. Here the CDR3 DNA reads TGCAGTGCTAGAGATATCTCCGCGGGGGGGCGCTACAATGCGCAGTTCTTC.

In the case of this clonotype: At one end, the junction sequence differs from germline, possibly due to a read error. V gene TRBV7-7 combines with J gene TRBJ2-7; TRBD1 might be the D (5 bases). From germline, CDR1 is SSHAT and CDR2 FNYEAQ (reference sequence). The CDR3 contains 17 residues. This CDR3 is CASSLAPETVSSYEQYF. CDR3 sequence (DNA): TGTGCTAGCAGCCTCGCCCCTGAGACAGTCAGCTCCTACGAGCAGTACTTC.

The chain combines TRBV3-1 with TRBJ2-1, with a weak D call TRBD1 (5 bases). CDR1 is LGHDT, CDR2 YNNKEL, per germline (reference sequence). The CDR3 runs to 14 residues. V lost 5 bases and J 8 bases, leaving 16 bases between the germline ends. DNA of the CDR3: TGTGCCAGCAGCTGGAGCCCTAGGGGCGATGAGCAGTTCTTC. This codes for CASSWSPRGDEQFF.

The chain links TRBV6-1 to TRBJ2-4; TRBD2 matches 8 bases. V lost 3 bases to trimming and J lost 1 base; unmatched junction nucleotides: 2. The CDR3 contains 15 residues. Germline V gene lookup returns CDR1 MNHNS and CDR2 SASEGT. The CDR3 here is CASSEVAGAKNIQYF. Here the CDR3 DNA reads TGTGCCAGCAGTGAGGTAGCGGGGGCCAAAAACATTCAGTACTTC.

The chain uses TRBV2 and TRBJ2-3; possible D gene TRBD1, 6 bases. CDR1 is SNHLY and CDR2 is FYNNEI in the germline V gene. Between the trimmed V and J ends, which lost 2 bases and 4 bases, there was a span of 13 bases. The CDR3 extends over 15 amino acids. The CDR3 reads CASSEQGHGADTQYF. The CDR3 nucleotides read TGTGCCAGCAGTGAACAGGGACACGGGGCAGATACGCAGTATTTT.

The rearrangement joins TRBV10-2 to TRBJ2-7, with a possible D match to TRBD2 (5 bases). Trimming pared 3 bases from V and 5 bases from J, leaving 14 bases between. Germline-derived CDR1 and CDR2 are WSHSY and SAAADI. This CDR3 is 14 amino acids long. CDR3 amino acids: CASSESGGGHEQYF. Written as DNA, the CDR3 is TGCGCCAGCAGTGAATCCGGAGGAGGCCACGAGCAGTACTTC.

The chain is built from TRBV20-1 and TRBJ2-7, with 7 bases matching TRBD2. CDR1 is DFQATT and CDR2 is SNEGSKA in the germline V gene (reference sequence). This CDR3 is 14 amino acids long. Trimming cost V 6 bases and J 10 bases; bases outside gene matches: 18. CDR3 bases: TGCAGTGCGCCTACGGCTAGCGGACTAAACGTTCAGTACTTC. Translating gives CSAPTASGLNVQYF.

This clonotype was detected only a few times. The rearrangement joins TRBV4-1 to TRBJ1-1; TRBD1 matches 7 bases. From germline, CDR1 is MGHRA and CDR2 YSYEKL. The CDR3 covers 14 residues. With V trimmed by 2 bases and J by 5 bases, 5 bases remained unmatched. CDR3 protein: CASSQKGQRTEAFF. In nucleotides, the CDR3 is TGCGCCAGCAGCCAAAAGGGACAGCGAACTGAAGCTTTCTTT.

The V gene is TRBV4-1, the J gene TRBJ2-3; TRBD2 matches at 9 bases. The CDR3 totals 16 residues. Germline CDR1 and CDR2: MGHRA and YSYEKL. With 4 bases clipped from V and 4 bases from J, the junction kept 9 bases outside the gene matches. The CDR3 reads CASSPVGLAGPDTQYF. The CDR3, as DNA: TGCGCCAGCAGCCCCGTCGGGCTAGCGGGGCCAGATACGCAGTATTTT.

V usage is TRBV12-3 or TRBV12-4 and J usage is TRBJ2-1; maybe TRBD1 (5 bases). Matching the DNA end better, TRBJ2-7 makes the J call doubtful. The CDR3 runs 16 residues. As DNA, the CDR3 is TGTGCCAGCAGTTTAGAAGGGGCTACCTCCTACAATGAGCAGTACTTC. Translating it yields CASSLEGATSYNEQYF.

The rearrangement links TRBV12-3 or TRBV12-4 to TRBJ2-1; D may be TRBD1 (7 bases). The CDR3 runs to 13 residues. Trimming took off 7 bases at V and 7 bases at J, with 14 bases between the two ends. CDR3 residues: CASTLTGRNEQFF. CDR3 sequence (DNA): TGTGCCAGCACCCTGACAGGGAGGAATGAGCAGTTCTTC.

The rearrangement uses TRBV7-9 and TRBJ1-1; 8 nucleotides agree with TRBD1. V was clipped by 2 bases and J by 4 bases; unmatched bases: 6. The CDR3 loop spans 15 amino acids. Germline assignment: CDR1 SEHNR and CDR2 FQNEAQ (reference sequence). CDR3 loop: CASSLTTGAGTEAFF. CDR3 DNA: TGTGCCAGCAGCTTAACGACAGGGGCGGGCACTGAAGCTTTCTTT.

About this clonotype: The junction does not match germline at one end; this may be a read error. The rearrangement joins TRBV7-2 to TRBJ1-2; maybe TRBD1 (5 bases). Germline V gene data show CDR1 as SGHTA and CDR2 as FQGNSA. The CDR3 is 13 amino acids. The CDR3 loop reads CAGSRQLLYGYTF. The CDR3 DNA follows: TGTGCCGGCAGCCGACAGTTACTCTATGGCTACACCTTC.

At least ten counts were recorded for this clonotype. The chain is built from TRBV20-1 and TRBJ2-3; the match to TRBD1 covers 9 bases. With V trimmed by 6 bases and J by 4 bases, 11 bases remained unmatched. This CDR3 is 15 amino acids long. Per germline, CDR1 DFQATT and CDR2 SNEGSKA (reference sequence). The CDR3 loop is CSADGTGNLADTQYF. The CDR3 coding sequence is TGCAGTGCCGACGGGACAGGGAATTTAGCAGATACGCAGTATTTT.

This clonotype came up a few times. V gene TRBV5-1 combines with J gene TRBJ2-7; D is possibly TRBD1 (5 bases). CDR1 and CDR2 (germline): SGHRS, YFSETQ. CDR3 length: 14 residues. V lost 1 base and J lost 6, with 14 bases in between. As DNA, the CDR3 is TGCGCCAGCAGCTTGTCCCCAGGGAACTCCGAGCAGTACTTC. It yields the protein CASSLSPGNSEQYF. Combining the CDR3 with reference TRBV5-1 and TRBJ2-7 gives the whole variable domain KAGVTQTPRYLIKTRGQQVTLSCSPISGHRSVSWYQQTPGQGLQFLFEYFSETQRNKGNFPGRFSGRQFSNSRSEMNVSTLELGDSALYLCASSLSPGNSEQYFGPGTRLTVT.

In its sample, this clonotype was seen a few times. V is TRBV7-8 and J is TRBJ1-5; D is uncertain. The CDR3 loop spans 15 amino acids. V lost 9 bases, J lost 4 bases, and 19 bases lay in between. Germline V gives CDR1 SGHVS, CDR2 FQNEAQ. The CDR3 region has the DNA TGTGCCAGTTCCATAGGGCGACGGAAAAATCAGCCCCAGCATTTT. It is translated as CASSIGRRKNQPQHF.

V and J are TRBV5-1 and TRBJ2-5, with no clear D. The end of the DNA fits TRBJ2-1 better, so the J call may be wrong. The germline CDR1 and CDR2 sequences are SGHRS and YFSETQ. The CDR3 extends over 15 amino acids. CDR3 nucleotides: TGCGCCAGCAGCATCCTGTGGGCATACCAAGAGACCCAGTTCTTC. This sequence encodes CASSILWAYQETQFF.

This clonotype was counted a few times. V is TRBV7-2 and J is TRBJ2-7; D not certain. The germline gives CDR1 SGHTA, CDR2 FQGNSA. V was cut by 1 base and J by 2 bases, with 18 bases left in between. The length of the CDR3 is 17 residues. The CDR3 DNA follows: TGTGCCAGCAGCTTAGGAGTTTCCATAAGTTTGACCTACGAGCAGTACTTC. Its protein product is CASSLGVSISLTYEQYF.

V and J are TRBV6-1 and TRBJ1-1; no definite D call. CDR1 and CDR2 from the germline V gene are MNHNS and SASEGT. Trimming stripped 8 bases from V and 4 bases from J, with 17 bases between. This CDR3 has 14 residues. The CDR3 nucleotides read TGTGCCAGCGGACCCAGCATTCGAGGCACTGAAGCTTTCTTT. Amino acid sequence: CASGPSIRGTEAFF.